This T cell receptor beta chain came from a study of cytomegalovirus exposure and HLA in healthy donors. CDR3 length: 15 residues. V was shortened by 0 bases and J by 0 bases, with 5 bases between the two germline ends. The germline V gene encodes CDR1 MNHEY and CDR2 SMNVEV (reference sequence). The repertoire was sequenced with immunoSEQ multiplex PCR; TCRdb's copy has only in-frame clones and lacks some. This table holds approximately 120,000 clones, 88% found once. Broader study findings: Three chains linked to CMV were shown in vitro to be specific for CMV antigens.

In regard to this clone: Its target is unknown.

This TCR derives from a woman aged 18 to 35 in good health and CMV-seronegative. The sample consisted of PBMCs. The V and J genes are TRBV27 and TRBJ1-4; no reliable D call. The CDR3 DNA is TGTGCCAGCAGTTTATCGAGGGCAACTAATGAAAAACTGTTTTTT. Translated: CASSLSRATNEKLFF.